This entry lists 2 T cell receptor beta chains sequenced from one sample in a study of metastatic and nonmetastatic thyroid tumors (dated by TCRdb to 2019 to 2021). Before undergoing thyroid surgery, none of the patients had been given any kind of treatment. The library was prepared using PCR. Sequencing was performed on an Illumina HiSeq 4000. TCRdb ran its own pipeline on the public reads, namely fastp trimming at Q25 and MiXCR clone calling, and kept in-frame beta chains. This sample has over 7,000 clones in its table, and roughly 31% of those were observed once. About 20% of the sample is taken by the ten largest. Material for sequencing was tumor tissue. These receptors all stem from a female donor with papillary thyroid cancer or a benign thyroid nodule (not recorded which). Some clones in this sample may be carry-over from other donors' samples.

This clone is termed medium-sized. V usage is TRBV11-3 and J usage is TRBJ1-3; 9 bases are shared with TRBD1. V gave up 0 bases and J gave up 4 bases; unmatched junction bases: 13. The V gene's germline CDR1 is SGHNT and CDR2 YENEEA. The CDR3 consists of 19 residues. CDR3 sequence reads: CASSLDGTGRGLSGNTIYF. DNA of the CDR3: TGTGCCAGCAGCTTAGATGGGACAGGGAGAGGTCTATCCGGAAACACCATATATTTT.

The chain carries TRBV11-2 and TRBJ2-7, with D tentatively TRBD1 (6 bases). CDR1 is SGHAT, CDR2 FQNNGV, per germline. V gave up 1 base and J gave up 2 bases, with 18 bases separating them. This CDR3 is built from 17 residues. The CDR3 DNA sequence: TGTGCCAGCAGCTTAGGGGGGCTGGGCCCATGGACCTACGAGCAGTACTTC. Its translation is CASSLGGLGPWTYEQYF.